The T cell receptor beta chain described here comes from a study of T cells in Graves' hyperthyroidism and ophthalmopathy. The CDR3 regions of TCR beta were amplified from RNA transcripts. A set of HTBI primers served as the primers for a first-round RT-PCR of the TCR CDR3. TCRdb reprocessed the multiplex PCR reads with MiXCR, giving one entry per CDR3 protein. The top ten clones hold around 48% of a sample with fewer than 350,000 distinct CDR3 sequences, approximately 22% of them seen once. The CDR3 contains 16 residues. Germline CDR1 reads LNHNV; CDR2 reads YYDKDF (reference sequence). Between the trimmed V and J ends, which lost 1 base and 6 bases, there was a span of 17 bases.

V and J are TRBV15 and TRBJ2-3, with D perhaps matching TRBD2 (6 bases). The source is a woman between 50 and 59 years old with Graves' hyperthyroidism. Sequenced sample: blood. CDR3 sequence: CATSRGKEGLKDTQYF. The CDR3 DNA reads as TGTGCCACCAGCAGAGGAAAGGAGGGATTAAAGGATACGCAGTATTTT. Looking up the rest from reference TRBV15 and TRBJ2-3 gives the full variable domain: DAMVIQNPRYQVTQFGKPVTLSCSQTLNHNVMYWYQQKSSQAPKLLFHYYDKDFNNEADTPDNFQSRRPNTSFCFLDIRSPGLGDTAMYLCATSRGKEGLKDTQYFGPGTRLTVL.